The rows below give T cell receptor beta chains drawn from one sample of a study of T cell repertoires in cytomegalovirus infection. MiXCR was run by TCRdb on the reads, yielding one entry per CDR3 protein. The sample lists more than 250,000 distinct CDR3 sequences; roughly 25% were seen once. These TCRs are of unknown antigen specificity. The sequenced sample was cultured PBMCs, obtained from culture after CMV antigen stimulation. These TCRs come from a human donor in good health (CMV status not recorded). Some clones in this sample may be carry-over from other donors' samples. CDR3s include the opening cysteine and the closing phenylalanine or tryptophan. A D gene is named only where the DNA matches it firmly. For some rows the clone size is stated as once, few or many, or as a class when expanded; others skip it.

j_gene: TRBJ2-5
abundance: few
v_gene: TRBV28
d_gene: .
CDR3aa: CASRTSKETQYF
CDR3nt: TGTGCCAGCAGAACTAGTAAGGAGACCCAGTACTTC

j_gene: TRBJ1-4
abundance: .
v_gene: TRBV5-6
d_gene: .
CDR3aa: CASSFIQGKLFF
CDR3nt: TGTGCCAGCAGCTTCATACAAGGAAAACTGTTTTTT

j_gene: TRBJ2-1
abundance: .
v_gene: TRBV6-2/TRBV6-3
d_gene: .
CDR3aa: CASRFRGYNEQFF
CDR3nt: TGTGCCAGCAGATTTCGGGGGTACAATGAGCAGTTCTTC

j_gene: TRBJ1-5
abundance: many
v_gene: TRBV7-2
d_gene: .
CDR3aa: CASSFPGSNQPQHF
CDR3nt: TGTGCCAGCAGCTTTCCAGGTTCCAATCAGCCCCAGCATTTT

j_gene: TRBJ1-3
abundance: few
v_gene: TRBV5-8
d_gene: TRBD1
CDR3aa: CASSKGQEADTIYF
CDR3nt: TGTGCCAGCAGCAAGGGACAGGAGGCGGACACCATATATTTT

j_gene: TRBJ2-2
abundance: many
v_gene: TRBV6-2/TRBV6-3
d_gene: .
CDR3aa: CASSYRGGNTGELFF
CDR3nt: TGTGCCAGCAGCTACAGGGGAGGGAACACCGGGGAGCTGTTTTTT

j_gene: TRBJ2-1
abundance: few
v_gene: TRBV7-3
d_gene: .
CDR3aa: CASSPRSLGNEQFF
CDR3nt: TGTGCCAGCAGCCCGAGATCCTTGGGAAATGAGCAGTTCTTC

j_gene: TRBJ2-1
abundance: .
v_gene: TRBV28
d_gene: .
CDR3aa: CASSPRTPFHNEQFF
CDR3nt: TGTGCCAGCAGTCCCAGGACACCCTTTCACAATGAGCAGTTCTTC

j_gene: TRBJ2-1
abundance: .
v_gene: TRBV29-1
d_gene: TRBD2
CDR3aa: CSVEDSGSGRAFNEQFF
CDR3nt: TGCAGCGTTGAAGATAGTGGTAGCGGGAGGGCCTTCAATGAGCAGTTCTTC

j_gene: TRBJ2-3
abundance: .
v_gene: TRBV5-1
d_gene: .
CDR3aa: CASSLVGVPDTQYF
CDR3nt: TGCGCCAGCAGCTTGGTGGGAGTCCCAGATACGCAGTATTTT

j_gene: TRBJ2-1
abundance: once
v_gene: TRBV9
d_gene: .
CDR3aa: CASSAVVHNEQFF
CDR3nt: TGTGCCAGCAGCGCAGTAGTTCACAATGAGCAGTTCTTC

j_gene: TRBJ2-3
abundance: few
v_gene: TRBV24-1
d_gene: .
CDR3aa: CATSDRTLGTDTQYF
CDR3nt: TGTGCCACCAGTGATCGGACTCTAGGCACAGATACGCAGTATTTT

j_gene: TRBJ2-1
abundance: few
v_gene: TRBV6-2/TRBV6-3
d_gene: TRBD2
CDR3aa: CATATIRTSDLNEQFF
CDR3nt: TGTGCCACCGCCACTATAAGGACTAGCGACCTCAATGAGCAGTTCTTC

j_gene: TRBJ2-4
abundance: .
v_gene: TRBV6-1
d_gene: .
CDR3aa: CASSREAGTTAGNIQYF
CDR3nt: TGTGCCAGCAGTCGAGAGGCGGGAACCACAGCCGGAAACATTCAGTACTTC

j_gene: TRBJ2-7
abundance: few
v_gene: TRBV5-6
d_gene: TRBD1
CDR3aa: CASSPPGTGLDEQYF
CDR3nt: TGTGCCAGCAGCCCACCCGGGACAGGGCTCGACGAGCAGTACTTC

j_gene: TRBJ1-3
abundance: .
v_gene: TRBV11-2
d_gene: TRBD1
CDR3aa: CASTVQGRSGNTIYF
CDR3nt: TGTGCCAGCACCGTACAGGGGCGCTCTGGAAACACCATATATTTT

j_gene: TRBJ1-1
abundance: .
v_gene: TRBV7-9
d_gene: .
CDR3aa: CASSLASGGSTEAFF
CDR3nt: TGTGCCAGCAGCTTAGCGTCGGGGGGTAGCACTGAAGCTTTCTTT

j_gene: TRBJ1-2
abundance: .
v_gene: TRBV15
d_gene: TRBD1
CDR3aa: CATSRRDRGFYGYTF
CDR3nt: TGTGCCACCAGCAGACGGGACAGGGGATTCTATGGCTACACCTTC

j_gene: TRBJ2-2
abundance: .
v_gene: TRBV4-1
d_gene: .
CDR3aa: CASSQDWDTIGELFF
CDR3nt: TGCGCCAGCAGCCAAGATTGGGACACTATCGGGGAGCTGTTTTTT

j_gene: TRBJ2-2
abundance: few
v_gene: TRBV7-9
d_gene: .
CDR3aa: CASSQRQITGELFF
CDR3nt: TGTGCCAGCAGCCAGCGACAGATCACCGGGGAGCTGTTTTTT

j_gene: TRBJ1-5
abundance: .
v_gene: TRBV28
d_gene: TRBD1
CDR3aa: CASRNRGQQPQHF
CDR3nt: TGTGCCAGCCGAAACAGGGGTCAACAGCCCCAGCATTTT

j_gene: TRBJ2-3
abundance: .
v_gene: TRBV10-1
d_gene: .
CDR3aa: CASSESTQNSSDTQYF
CDR3nt: TGCGCCAGCAGTGAGTCGACTCAAAACAGCTCCGATACGCAGTATTTT

j_gene: TRBJ2-1
abundance: .
v_gene: TRBV9
d_gene: TRBD2
CDR3aa: CASSVGGGNNEQFF
CDR3nt: TGTGCCAGCAGCGTAGGCGGGGGTAACAATGAGCAGTTCTTC

j_gene: TRBJ2-1
abundance: .
v_gene: TRBV4-3
d_gene: TRBD2
CDR3aa: CASSRGVGLAGDRSYNEQFF
CDR3nt: TGCGCCAGCAGCCGAGGCGTGGGACTAGCGGGAGACCGCTCCTACAATGAGCAGTTCTTC

j_gene: TRBJ2-1
abundance: many
v_gene: TRBV28
d_gene: .
CDR3aa: CASSLFSHNEQFF
CDR3nt: TGTGCCAGCAGTTTATTTTCACACAATGAGCAGTTCTTC

j_gene: TRBJ2-2
abundance: .
v_gene: TRBV9
d_gene: .
CDR3aa: CASSTRGTVNTGELFF
CDR3nt: TGTGCCAGCAGCACTCGAGGGACGGTCAACACCGGGGAGCTGTTTTTT

j_gene: TRBJ2-7
abundance: many
v_gene: TRBV7-2
d_gene: .
CDR3aa: CASNELGSSETYEQYF
CDR3nt: TGTGCCAGCAACGAACTCGGTTCCTCGGAGACCTACGAGCAGTACTTC

j_gene: TRBJ2-3
abundance: .
v_gene: TRBV12-3/TRBV12-4
d_gene: TRBD1
CDR3aa: CASSLGQLDTQYF
CDR3nt: TGTGCCAGCAGTCTGGGACAGTTGGATACGCAGTATTTT

j_gene: TRBJ1-5
abundance: .
v_gene: TRBV12-3/TRBV12-4
d_gene: TRBD1
CDR3aa: CASSINRGQPQHF
CDR3nt: TGTGCCAGCAGTATTAACAGGGGTCAGCCCCAGCATTTT

j_gene: TRBJ2-5
abundance: many
v_gene: TRBV7-2
d_gene: TRBD2
CDR3aa: CASSPAGREVGETQYF
CDR3nt: TGTGCCAGCAGCCCGGCTGGGCGGGAGGTTGGGGAGACCCAGTACTTC